This TCR beta chain appears in the sequencing data of a study of cytomegalovirus exposure and HLA in healthy donors. General observations from the study: It was reported in a later analysis that an Asian-associated ancestry cluster showed fewer N-insertions than the roughly 670-donor mean.

Germline CDR1 and CDR2: SEHNR and FQNEAQ (reference sequence). The CDR3 consists of 16 residues. A note on this clone: Its antigen is still unknown. The junction departs from the called germline gene at one end, perhaps through a read error.

Researchers ran the PCR with 60 Vbeta and 13 Jbeta primers. Profiling relied on immunoSEQ multiplex PCR, and the TCRdb table lists in-frame clones only, not all of them. Among over 150,000 clones listed, roughly four fifths were seen once. The chain couples TRBV7-9 to TRBJ2-7; 8 nucleotides line up with TRBD2. This receptor was identified in a woman under 40 in good health and CMV-seronegative. The sequencing input was PBMCs. CDR3 DNA: TGTTCCAGCAGCTTGAGTTTAGTAGCGGGGCCCTACGAGCAGTACTTC. This translates into CSSSLSLVAGPYEQYF.